The source of this T cell receptor (beta chain) is a study of T cell changes during pregnancy in multiple sclerosis (dated by TCRdb to about 2019). As for the study more broadly: In women with multiple sclerosis, the researchers looked at how the T cell repertoire shifted as pregnancy progressed.

Library generation was performed with the immunoSEQ multiplex PCR assay. In its TCRdb copy, this immuneACCESS table keeps in-frame sequences only and misses some clones. Where compared with another copy, unresolved V genes explain less than half of these, and the others have no known cause. For this sample the table gives about 77,000 clones, of which about 93% were detected only once. Jointly, the top ten make up around 2.6% of the sample. The CDR3 contains 14 residues, cysteine and phenylalanine counted. Only the CDR3 part of the read is kept: 42 bases, read in frame from the first base. V is shortened by 0 bases, J by 4 bases, and the region joining them spans 8 bases. The germline V gene encodes CDR1 MNHEY and CDR2 SMNVEV (reference sequence). Regarding this clone: Its antigen is unknown. Qualities for individual bases were not recorded, and no much larger clone is one base off.

This sample comprised peripheral blood, obtained after pregnancy. The TCR originated in a female donor in good health, enrolled as a control in a pregnancy study. The chain employs TRBV27 and TRBJ2-3; the D gene cannot be named for sure. The DNA sequence follows: TGTGCCAGCAGTTTATCGTGGGCCGCAGATACGCAGTATTTT. Its product reads: CASSLSWAADTQYF.